This is a list of T cell receptor beta chains from one sample in a study of blood T cell repertoires in COVID-19. Libraries were prepared by immunoSEQ multiplex PCR; TCRdb keeps only in-frame clonotypes and omits some of them. The data hold 35,000 to 40,000 clones, with 80% to 90% observed a single time. Sequencing input: peripheral blood. These receptors were collected from a human donor in a cohort sampled during active COVID-19. The CDR3 runs from the conserved cysteine through the conserved F or W. A D gene is named only where the DNA matches it firmly. Clone size is stated in some rows and not others, as once, few, many or a class when expanded.

TRBV11-2	.	.	TRBJ1-2	CASSLEGRGYTF	TGTGCCAGCAGCTTGGAAGGGAGGGGCTACACCTTC
TRBV23-1	TRBD1	.	TRBJ1-5	CASGYHRGQPQHF	TGCGCCAGCGGATACCACAGGGGTCAGCCCCAGCATTTT
TRBV27	TRBD2	.	TRBJ2-2	CASRQKLAGNTGELFF	TGTGCCAGCAGACAAAAGCTAGCGGGGAACACCGGGGAGCTGTTTTTT
TRBV11-2	.	.	TRBJ1-2	CASSLEGLGGYTF	TGTGCCAGCAGCTTAGAGGGTCTCGGGGGCTACACCTTC
TRBV19	TRBD2	.	TRBJ2-3	CASSIESGGPHTQYF	TGTGCCAGTAGTATAGAATCGGGAGGGCCGCATACGCAGTATTTT
TRBV5-1	TRBD1	.	TRBJ2-3	CASSLDGRGSTDTQYF	TGCGCCAGCAGCTTGGATGGCAGGGGGAGCACAGATACGCAGTATTTT
TRBV9	.	.	TRBJ2-7	CASSVLGGEQYF	TGTGCCAGCAGCGTACTAGGTGGGGAGCAGTACTTC
TRBV25-1	TRBD2	.	TRBJ2-5	CASSDTRSREREETQYF	TGTGCCAGCAGTGATACCCGCTCACGGGAGCGGGAGGAGACCCAGTACTTC
TRBV29-1	TRBD1	few	TRBJ2-2	CSVLDRGTGELFF	TGCAGCGTGCTCGACAGGGGGACCGGGGAGCTGTTTTTT
TRBV9	.	.	TRBJ1-5	CASSVGGGQGQPQHF	TGTGCCAGCAGCGTAGGTGGTGGGCAGGGTCAGCCCCAGCATTTT
TRBV28	.	.	TRBJ1-1	CASSPPGFLSSEAFF	TGTGCCAGCAGTCCCCCGGGGTTCCTCAGTTCTGAAGCTTTCTTT
TRBV2	TRBD1	.	TRBJ2-6	CASNRGRGANVLTF	TGTGCCAGCAACAGGGGACGTGGGGCCAACGTCCTGACTTTC
TRBV4-3	TRBD1	.	TRBJ2-1	CASSQDTGQGGNEQFF	TGCGCCAGCAGCCAAGACACCGGACAGGGGGGCAATGAGCAGTTCTTC
TRBV30	.	once	TRBJ2-7	CACSGWAGSSYEQYF	TGTGCCTGTTCAGGATGGGCGGGGAGCTCCTACGAGCAGTACTTC
TRBV3-1/TRBV3-2	.	.	TRBJ1-6	CASSQAQGRNSPLHF	TGTGCCAGCAGCCAAGCACAGGGAAGGAATTCACCCCTCCACTTT
TRBV3-1/TRBV3-2	.	.	TRBJ2-5	CASSQEGTHEETQYF	TGTGCCAGCAGCCAAGAGGGGACTCATGAAGAGACCCAGTACTTC
TRBV6-2/TRBV6-3	.	few	TRBJ1-5	CASSLGANQPQHF	TGTGCCAGCAGTTTGGGGGCAAACCAGCCCCAGCATTTT
TRBV3-1/TRBV3-2	TRBD2	.	TRBJ2-2	CATRSLAGVNTGELFF	TGTGCCACCCGGAGTCTAGCGGGAGTAAACACCGGGGAGCTGTTTTTT
TRBV30	.	few	TRBJ1-1	CAWSPRTPEAFF	TGTGCCTGGAGCCCCCGGACACCCGAAGCTTTCTTT
TRBV20-1	.	.	TRBJ2-1	CSARGRNEQFF	TGCAGTGCTAGGGGCAGGAATGAGCAGTTCTTC
TRBV15	.	.	TRBJ1-1	CATSRDYRAEAFF	TGTGCCACCAGCAGAGATTACAGGGCTGAAGCTTTCTTT
TRBV21-1	.	.	TRBJ2-2	CASICLGRVEDTGELFF	TGTGCCAGCATCTGCCTGGGCAGGGTTGAGGACACCGGGGAGCTGTTTTTT
TRBV2	.	.	TRBJ2-1	CASSGDFAYNEQFF	TGTGCCAGCAGTGGGGACTTCGCCTACAATGAGCAGTTCTTC
TRBV6-1	.	once	TRBJ1-2	CASSDLQGPNYGYTF	TGTGCCAGCAGTGATTTACAGGGACCAAACTATGGCTACACCTTC
TRBV4-1	.	.	TRBJ1-2	CASSQADRPNYGYTF	TGCGCCAGCAGCCAAGCTGACAGACCTAACTATGGCTACACCTTC
TRBV9	TRBD2	.	TRBJ2-5	CASSVGPGGAGGETQYF	TGTGCCAGCAGCGTAGGCCCGGGTGGTGCGGGAGGTGAGACCCAGTACTTC
TRBV7-9	.	.	TRBJ2-2	CASSFGGSGELFF	TGTGCCAGCAGCTTCGGGGGTTCCGGGGAGCTGTTTTTT
TRBV2	TRBD2	.	TRBJ2-1	CASQKRDYRNEQFF	TGTGCCAGCCAGAAACGGGACTACAGAAATGAGCAGTTCTTC
TRBV25-1	TRBD1	.	TRBJ2-7	CASSMGQGFSYEQYF	TGTGCCAGCAGTATGGGACAGGGGTTTTCCTACGAGCAGTACTTC
TRBV27	TRBD2	.	TRBJ2-4	CASRKTSGLAKNIQYF	TGTGCCAGCAGGAAAACTAGCGGTCTAGCCAAAAACATTCAGTACTTC
TRBV11-2	TRBD1	.	TRBJ1-1	CASSSPSQGAPEAFF	TGTGCCAGCAGCTCTCCCTCACAGGGGGCACCTGAAGCTTTCTTT
TRBV21-1	.	.	TRBJ1-1	CASWSLETEAFF	TGTGCCAGCTGGAGTTTAGAAACTGAAGCTTTCTTT
TRBV6-2/TRBV6-3	.	.	TRBJ2-1	CASSYSAGLYSNEQFF	TGTGCCAGCAGTTACTCGGCAGGCCTTTATTCCAATGAGCAGTTCTTC
TRBV6-5	TRBD1	.	TRBJ1-1	CASPPQGGNTEAFF	TGTGCCAGCCCCCCGCAGGGGGGGAACACTGAAGCTTTCTTT
TRBV3-1/TRBV3-2	TRBD1	.	TRBJ1-6	CASSQGTGANSPLHF	TGTGCCAGCAGCCAAGGGACAGGGGCCAATTCACCCCTCCACTTT
TRBV11-2	TRBD1	once	TRBJ2-7	CASSPQGGEQYF	TGTGCCAGCAGCCCACAGGGGGGTGAGCAGTACTTC
TRBV7-8	TRBD1	.	TRBJ1-2	CASSSDRGRRDGYTF	TGTGCCAGCAGCTCAGACAGGGGGCGCAGGGATGGCTACACCTTC
TRBV6-4	.	.	TRBJ1-3	CASRQTEPSGNTIYF	TGTGCCAGCAGGCAAACAGAACCCTCTGGAAACACCATATATTTT
TRBV6-5	.	.	TRBJ1-2	CASSSDSIYGYTF	TGTGCCAGCAGTTCTGACAGCATCTATGGCTACACCTTC
TRBV18	TRBD1	.	TRBJ2-7	CASSAGTGEQYF	TGTGCCAGCTCGGCCGGGACAGGTGAGCAGTACTTC
TRBV27	TRBD1	few	TRBJ1-6	CASSWTGDSPLHF	TGTGCCAGCAGTTGGACAGGGGATTCACCCCTCCACTTT
TRBV19	.	.	TRBJ2-1	CASSIFSGVPDEQFF	TGTGCCAGTAGTATATTTTCGGGGGTCCCTGATGAGCAGTTCTTC
TRBV5-1	.	.	TRBJ2-2	CASSFSGNTGELFF	TGCGCCAGCAGCTTCAGCGGAAACACCGGGGAGCTGTTTTTT
TRBV18	.	.	TRBJ2-6	CASSPTSGGANVLTF	TGTGCCAGCTCACCAACAAGTGGCGGGGCCAACGTCCTGACTTTC
TRBV4-1	.	.	TRBJ2-1	CASSQPTGIHEQFF	TGCGCCAGCAGCCAACCCACAGGGATCCATGAGCAGTTCTTC
TRBV27	.	.	TRBJ1-6	CASSLTVGGNSPLHF	TGTGCCAGCAGTTTAACGGTGGGGGGTAATTCACCCCTCCACTTT
TRBV5-6	TRBD2	.	TRBJ2-1	CASSLGTAGEIEQFF	TGTGCCAGCAGCTTGGGGACGGCGGGAGAGATCGAGCAGTTCTTC
TRBV10-3	.	.	TRBJ1-2	CAISGTGGGYTF	TGTGCCATCAGTGGTACAGGCGGTGGCTACACCTTC